This T cell receptor beta chain stems from a study of identifying expanded T cells in peripheral blood. Whole-study findings and limits: About 1.2 clones differed between technical replicates, versus about 15 and 19 over time. Approximately 2-week clone count variance significantly increased as total template count grew.

The CDR3 sequence is 16 residues long. V dropped 4 bases and J dropped 4 bases, with 18 bases sitting between them. Germline-derived CDR1 and CDR2 are SGHRS and YFSETQ. The protocol was immunoSEQ multiplex PCR, while the TCRdb copy is restricted to in-frame clones and leaves out a portion. The sample yields about 80,000 clones, 88% seen once. No infections or other immune events were documented during collection. About this clone itself: Its antigen remains unknown.

The sequence came from a person aged 18 to 75 in good health. The sequenced material came from blood. V and J are TRBV5-1 and TRBJ1-3, with D possibly being TRBD1 (5 bases). The CDR3 sequence is CASSLSGQGTGNTIYF. The CDR3 DNA is TGCGCCAGCAGCCTCTCGGGGCAGGGCACGGGAAACACCATATATTTT.